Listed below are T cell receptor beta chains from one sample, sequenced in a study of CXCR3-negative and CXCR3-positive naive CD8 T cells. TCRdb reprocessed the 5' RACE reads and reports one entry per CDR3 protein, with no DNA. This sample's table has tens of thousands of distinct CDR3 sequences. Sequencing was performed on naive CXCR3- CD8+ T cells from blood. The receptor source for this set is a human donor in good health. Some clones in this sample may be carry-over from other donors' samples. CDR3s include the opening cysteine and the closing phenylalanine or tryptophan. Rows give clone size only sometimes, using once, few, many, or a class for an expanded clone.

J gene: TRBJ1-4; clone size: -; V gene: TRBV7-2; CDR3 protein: CASTVFTNEKLFF
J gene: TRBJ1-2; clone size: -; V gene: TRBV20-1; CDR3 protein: CSARGDRRSFNYGYTF
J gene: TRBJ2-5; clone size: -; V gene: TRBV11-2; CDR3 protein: CASSLLLAGQETQYF
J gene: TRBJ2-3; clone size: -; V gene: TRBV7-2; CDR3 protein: CASSLARRRGPAEDTQYF
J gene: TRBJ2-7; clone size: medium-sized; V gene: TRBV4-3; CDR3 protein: CASSQGGTASYEQYF
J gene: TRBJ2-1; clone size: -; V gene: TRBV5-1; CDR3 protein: CASSLAEGYNEQFF
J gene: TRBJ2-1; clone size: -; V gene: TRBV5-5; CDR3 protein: CASCRDWSSYNEQFF
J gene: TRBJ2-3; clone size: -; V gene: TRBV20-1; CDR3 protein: CSARETNTQYF
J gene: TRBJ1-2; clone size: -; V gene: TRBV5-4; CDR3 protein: CASSSPGQVNYGYTF
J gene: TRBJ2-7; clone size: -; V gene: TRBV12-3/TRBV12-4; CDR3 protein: CASSFGGPSYEQYF
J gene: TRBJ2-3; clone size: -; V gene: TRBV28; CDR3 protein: CASSYRDGDFTRRNTQYF
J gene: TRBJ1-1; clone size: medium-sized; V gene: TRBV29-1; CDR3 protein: CSVQGGETEAFF
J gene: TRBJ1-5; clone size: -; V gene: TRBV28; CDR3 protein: CASSHRPYSNQPRHF
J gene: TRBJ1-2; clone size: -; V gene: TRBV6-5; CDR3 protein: CASSYSGLGGYGYTF
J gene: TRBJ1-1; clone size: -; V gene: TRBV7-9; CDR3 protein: CASTIIGKSDTEAFF
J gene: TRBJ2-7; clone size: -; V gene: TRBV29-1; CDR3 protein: CSVQVSSYEQYF
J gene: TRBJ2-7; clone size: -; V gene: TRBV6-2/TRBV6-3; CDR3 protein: CASSYTGYEQYF
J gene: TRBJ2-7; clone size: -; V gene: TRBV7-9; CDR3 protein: CASSPPGQEYEQYF
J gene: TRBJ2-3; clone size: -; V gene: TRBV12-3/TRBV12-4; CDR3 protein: CASSLSGGGTDTQYF
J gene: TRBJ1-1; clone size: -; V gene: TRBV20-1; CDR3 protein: CSARFYGENTEAFF
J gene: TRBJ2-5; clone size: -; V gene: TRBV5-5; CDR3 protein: CASSGRDKYQETQYF
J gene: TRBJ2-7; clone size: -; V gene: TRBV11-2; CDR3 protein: CASSSDSQPPVKDF
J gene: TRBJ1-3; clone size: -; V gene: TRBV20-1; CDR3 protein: CSAATHLKKPGNTIYF
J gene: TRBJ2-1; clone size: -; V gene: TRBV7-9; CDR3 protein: CASSLTSDPYNEQFF
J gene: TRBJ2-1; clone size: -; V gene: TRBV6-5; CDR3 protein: CASSPTGAYNEQFF
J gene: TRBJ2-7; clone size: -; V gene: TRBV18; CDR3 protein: CASSPRQRPYEQYF
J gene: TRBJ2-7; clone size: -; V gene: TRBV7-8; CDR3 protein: CASSTPRAIYEQYF
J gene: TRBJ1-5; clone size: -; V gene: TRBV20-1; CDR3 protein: CSAVHRTVGNQPQHF
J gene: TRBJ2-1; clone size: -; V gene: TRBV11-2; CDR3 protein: CASSSLSGGDNEQFF
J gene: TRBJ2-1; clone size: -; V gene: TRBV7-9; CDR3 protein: CASSWQGTDEQFF
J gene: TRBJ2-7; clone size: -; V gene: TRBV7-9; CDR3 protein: CASSFLLKPYEQYF
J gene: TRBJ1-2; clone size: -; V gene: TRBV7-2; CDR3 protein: CASSLARGNNYGYAF
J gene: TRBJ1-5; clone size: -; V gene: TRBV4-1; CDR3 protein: CASSPRIEWTQPQHF
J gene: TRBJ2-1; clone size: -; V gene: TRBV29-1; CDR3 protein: CSVMTGGDEQFF
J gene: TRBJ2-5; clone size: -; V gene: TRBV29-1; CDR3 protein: CSVDLGRTAQETQYF